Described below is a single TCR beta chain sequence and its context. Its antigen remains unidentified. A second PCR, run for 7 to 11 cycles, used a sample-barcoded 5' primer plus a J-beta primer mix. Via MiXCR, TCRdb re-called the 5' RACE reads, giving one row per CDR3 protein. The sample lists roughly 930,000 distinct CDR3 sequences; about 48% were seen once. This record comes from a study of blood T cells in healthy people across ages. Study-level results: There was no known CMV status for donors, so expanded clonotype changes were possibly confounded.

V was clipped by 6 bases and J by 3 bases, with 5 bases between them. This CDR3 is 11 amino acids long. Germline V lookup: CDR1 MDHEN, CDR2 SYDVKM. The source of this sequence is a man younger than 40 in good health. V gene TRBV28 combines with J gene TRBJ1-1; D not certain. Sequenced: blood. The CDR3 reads CASRTYTEAFF. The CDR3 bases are TGTGCCAGCAGAACGTACACTGAAGCTTTCTTT.